This TCR beta chain was retrieved from a study of T cells in Graves' hyperthyroidism and ophthalmopathy. The CDR3 consists of 14 residues. CDR1 and CDR2 (germline): SNHLY, FYNNEI. V lost 9 bases and J lost 0; bases outside the gene matches: 8. From RNA transcripts, TCR beta CDR3 regions were amplified. The study used the HTBI primer set for a first-round RT-PCR of the TCR CDR3. Using its own MiXCR run on the multiplex PCR reads, TCRdb lists one record per CDR3 protein. Of some 560,000 distinct CDR3 sequences listed, roughly 14% are singletons. The sample holds many counts of this clonotype. What it recognizes is unknown. Study outcomes and limitations: In validation, the model predicted ophthalmopathy. These predictions came a median about 6 months before onset.

This rearrangement joins TRBV2 to TRBJ2-7, with 7 bases identical to TRBD2. Sequencing was done on a sample of blood. This sequence originates from a woman in her twenties or thirties with Graves' hyperthyroidism. The CDR3 DNA sequence: TGTGCCAGTACAGGACTAGGGAGCTCCTACGAGCAGTACTTC. Protein product: CASTGLGSSYEQYF.